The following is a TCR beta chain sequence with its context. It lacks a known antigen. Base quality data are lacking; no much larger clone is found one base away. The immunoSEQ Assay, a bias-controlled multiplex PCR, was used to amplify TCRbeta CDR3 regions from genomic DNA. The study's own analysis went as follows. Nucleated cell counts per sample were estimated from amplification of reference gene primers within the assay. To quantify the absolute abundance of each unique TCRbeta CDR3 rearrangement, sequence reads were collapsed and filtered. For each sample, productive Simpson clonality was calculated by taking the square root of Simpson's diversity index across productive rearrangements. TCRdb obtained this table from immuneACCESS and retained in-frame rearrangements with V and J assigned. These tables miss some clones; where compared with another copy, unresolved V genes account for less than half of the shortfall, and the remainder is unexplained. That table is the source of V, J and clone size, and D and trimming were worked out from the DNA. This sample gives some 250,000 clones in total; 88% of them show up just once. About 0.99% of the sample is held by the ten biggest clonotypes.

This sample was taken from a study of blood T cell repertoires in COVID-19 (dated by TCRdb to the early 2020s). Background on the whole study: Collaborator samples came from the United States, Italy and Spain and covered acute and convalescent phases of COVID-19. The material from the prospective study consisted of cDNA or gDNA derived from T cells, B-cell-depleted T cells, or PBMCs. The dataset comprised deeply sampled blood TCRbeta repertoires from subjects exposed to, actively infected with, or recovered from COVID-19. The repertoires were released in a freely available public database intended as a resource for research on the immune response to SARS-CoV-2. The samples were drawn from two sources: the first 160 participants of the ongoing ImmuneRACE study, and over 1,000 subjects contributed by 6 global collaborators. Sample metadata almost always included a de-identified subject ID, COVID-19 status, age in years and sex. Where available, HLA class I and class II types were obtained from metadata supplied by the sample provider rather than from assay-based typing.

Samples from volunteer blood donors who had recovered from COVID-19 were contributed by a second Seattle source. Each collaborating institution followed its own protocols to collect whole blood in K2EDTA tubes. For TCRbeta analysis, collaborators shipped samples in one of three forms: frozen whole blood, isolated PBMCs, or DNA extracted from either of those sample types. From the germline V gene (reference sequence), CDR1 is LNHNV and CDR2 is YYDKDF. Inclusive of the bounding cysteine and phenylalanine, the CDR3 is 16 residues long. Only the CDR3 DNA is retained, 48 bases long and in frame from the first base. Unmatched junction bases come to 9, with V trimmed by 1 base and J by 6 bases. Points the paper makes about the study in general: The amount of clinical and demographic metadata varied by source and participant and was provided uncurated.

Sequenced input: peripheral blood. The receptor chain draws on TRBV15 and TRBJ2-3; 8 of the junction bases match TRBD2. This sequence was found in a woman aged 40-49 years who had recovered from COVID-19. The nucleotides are TGTGCCACCAGCAGAGGCGCGGGAGGCGGTTGGGATACGCAGTATTTT. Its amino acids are CATSRGAGGGWDTQYF.